Given below is one T cell receptor (beta chain) in context. What it binds is not known. The sample comes from a study of beta chain features in type 1 diabetes. As for the study in general: Roughly 98 million sorted cells were examined across all samples. Study conclusions and caveats: A potential PCR bias toward shorter templates would be equal in patient and control samples. It was among patients, rather than healthy donors, that naive, central memory and Treg TCRB repertoires appeared more similar.

It was one heparinised blood draw, averaging about 116 mL, that each donor gave. As every portion of the isolated RNA was reverse transcribed, the sequencing read expressed TCRB transcripts. TCRdb's table, derived via immunoSEQ multiplex PCR, lists solely in-frame clones and lacks some. This table has hundreds of thousands of clones, 7% to 9% appearing once. CDR1 and CDR2 from the germline V gene are MGHDK and SYGVNS. CDR3 length equals 11 residues. Trimming took 5 bases from V and 9 from J, leaving 10 bases between them. The chain employs TRBV25-1 and TRBJ1-2, with D possibly TRBD1 on 5 matching bases. The sequence derives from a woman between 18 and 30 years old in good health. Sequencing was performed on central memory CD4+ T cells from blood. The CDR3 DNA is TGTGCCAGCAGTTTCCAGGGTCGCTACACCTTC. Translation: CASSFQGRYTF.